Listed here are 14 T cell receptor beta chains from one sample, sequenced in a study of T cell responses to AZD1222 COVID-19 vaccine. The repertoire was sequenced with immunoSEQ multiplex PCR; TCRdb's copy has only in-frame clones and lacks some. The top ten hold around 1.3% of the sample, which has about 150,000 clones, approximately 94% seen once. Sequenced material: peripheral blood, taken on day 0 of AZD1222 vaccination. The receptor source for this set is an adult in good health.

The chain employs TRBV11-3 and TRBJ1-1; no clear D gene. The CDR3 contains 14 residues. Per germline, CDR1 SGHNT and CDR2 YENEEA. V dropped 0 bases and J dropped 0 bases, with 5 bases sitting between them. The CDR3 DNA reads as TGTGCCAGCAGCTTAGACAGGATGAACACTGAAGCTTTCTTT. Amino acids: CASSLDRMNTEAFF.

The rearrangement links TRBV29-1 to TRBJ1-2; D gene unclear. The CDR3 sequence is 11 residues long. Deletions cut 6 bases from V and 8 bases from J, with 13 bases between. The germline CDR1 and CDR2 sequences are SQVTM and ANQGSEA. The DNA of the CDR3 is TGCAGCGTCGTATATGGGGAAGGCTACACCTTC. This translates into CSVVYGEGYTF.

This chain links TRBV7-2 with TRBJ1-2; tentatively, D is TRBD1 (6 bases). From germline, CDR1 is SGHTA and CDR2 FQGNSA. The V gene lost 4 bases and the J gene lost 4 bases, with 19 bases spanning the gap. The CDR3 totals 16 residues. CDR3 protein: CASSSLQGFVFYGYTF. The CDR3 DNA sequence: TGTGCCAGCAGCTCCCTACAGGGCTTCGTCTTCTATGGCTACACCTTC. The full variable domain, with the rest looked up from reference TRBV7-2 and TRBJ1-2, is GAGVSQSPSNKVTEKGKDVELRCDPISGHTALYWYRQSLGQGLEFLIYFQGNSAPDKSGLPSDRFSAERTGGSVSTLTIQRTQQEDSAVYLCASSSLQGFVFYGYTFGSGTRLTVV.

The chain couples TRBV28 to TRBJ1-2; no firm D call. V lost 4 bases and J 8 bases, leaving 17 bases between the germline ends. CDR1 and CDR2 from the germline V gene are MDHEN and SYDVKM. This CDR3 has 14 amino acids. The CDR3 loop is CASSSPGDRVGYTF. In nucleotides, the CDR3 is TGTGCCAGCAGTTCGCCCGGCGATCGAGTCGGCTACACCTTC.

The rearrangement joins TRBV5-8 to TRBJ2-1; no firm D call. The CDR3 extends over 15 amino acids. Germline CDR1 reads SGHTS; CDR2 reads YDEGEE. Trimming left V 5 bases short and J 4 bases short, with 16 bases between. CDR3 nucleotides: TGTGCCAGCAGGTTTAGGGATCTACCTTACAATGAGCAGTTCTTC. This gives the protein CASRFRDLPYNEQFF.

J is TRBJ1-1 and V is TRBV28; possible D gene TRBD1, 5 bases. V was pared by 3 bases and J by 4 bases, with 18 bases between. CDR3 length equals 16 residues. The V gene's germline CDR1 is MDHEN and CDR2 SYDVKM. The CDR3 DNA follows: TGTGCCAGCAGTTTCCATCAGAGGGGAGTCTTCACTGAAGCTTTCTTT. Its protein product is CASSFHQRGVFTEAFF.

The chain uses TRBV7-8 and TRBJ2-5; 11 nucleotides match TRBD2. CDR3 length equals 16 residues. V gave up 5 bases and J gave up 2 bases; unmatched junction bases: 7. Germline V gene sequence: CDR1 SGHVS, CDR2 FQNEAQ. The CDR3 DNA is TGTGCCAGCAGCCCGCGGACTAGCGGGCAGCAAGAGACCCAGTACTTC. Its protein product is CASSPRTSGQQETQYF.

The chain recombines TRBV29-1 with TRBJ2-3; D gene ambiguous. Trimming removed 7 bases from V and 10 bases from J, with 15 bases in between. The CDR3 sequence is 11 residues long. The germline gives CDR1 SQVTM, CDR2 ANQGSEA. This CDR3 is CSGVLLVSQYF. DNA of the CDR3: TGCAGCGGGGTCCTCTTAGTATCGCAGTATTTT.

V gene TRBV5-5 combines with J gene TRBJ2-4; TRBD1 aligns across 8 bases. CDR3 length: 15 amino acids. Germline V CDR1 and CDR2: SGHKS, YYEKEE (reference sequence). V dropped 4 bases and J dropped 1; count of bases not matched to a gene: 4. CDR3 residues: CASSRRDRAKNIQYF. CDR3 coding DNA: TGTGCCAGCAGCCGCCGGGACAGGGCCAAAAACATTCAGTACTTC.

V usage is TRBV4-1 and J usage is TRBJ1-4; D perhaps matches TRBD1 (5 bases). There are 13 residues in the CDR3. The V end was cut by 8 bases, the J end by 8 bases, with 15 bases between. In germline, CDR1 is MGHRA, CDR2 YSYEKL. CDR3 DNA: TGCGCCAGCGGTCACAGGAACCCCGAAAAACTGTTTTTT. Amino acid sequence: CASGHRNPEKLFF.

The rearrangement uses TRBV5-5 and TRBJ2-7; D unresolved. V gave up 0 bases and J gave up 0 bases, with 7 bases separating them. Germline values: CDR1 SGHKS, CDR2 YYEKEE (reference sequence). The CDR3 is 14 amino acids. This CDR3 is CASSLEWGSYEQYV. As DNA, the CDR3 is TGTGCCAGCAGCTTGGAGTGGGGCTCCTACGAGCAGTACGTC.

Written as DNA, the CDR3 is TGTGCAAGTCGCCCCCGATTTGGGATCTACAATGAGCAGTTCTTC. This encodes CASRPRFGIYNEQFF. The chain has TRBV12-2 and TRBJ2-1. TRBV12-2 is an annotated pseudogene. CDR3 length: 15 residues.

This chain uses TRBV5-1 with TRBJ2-3; unclear D gene. The length of the CDR3 is 16 residues. CDR1 and CDR2 from the germline V gene are SGHRS and YFSETQ. V gave up 0 bases and J gave up 2 bases, with 13 bases separating them. The CDR3 reads CASSLGVTLVTDTQYF. Here the CDR3 DNA reads TGCGCCAGCAGCTTGGGAGTGACATTGGTCACAGATACGCAGTATTTT.

The sample holds one count of this clone. The chain links TRBV6-2 or TRBV6-3 to TRBJ2-1, with 10 bases that match TRBD2. Germline CDR1 reads MNHEY; CDR2 reads SVGEGT. J lost 6 bases, V lost 2 bases, and 1 base had no gene match. The CDR3 spans 14 residues. CDR3 sequence: CASSYTSGINEQFF. As DNA, the CDR3 is TGTGCCAGCAGTTACACTAGCGGGATCAATGAGCAGTTCTTC.